The next 5 T cell receptor beta chains were all read from a single sample in a study of vaccination and CD4 T cells after COVID-19 (dated by TCRdb to the early 2020s). Libraries were built with PCR. Sequencing instrument: Illumina iSeq 100. TCR sequencing of DNA from cultured CD4+ T cells used the Oncomine TCR Beta short-read assay at the Johns Hopkins FTIC core. The public reads were reprocessed in TCRdb via fastp at Q25 and MiXCR, keeping in-frame beta chains. Entries that share a CDR3 protein sequence are merged under the most common genes and DNA. The sample table lists about 30,000 distinct CDR3 sequences, 36% of them with a count of one. In total, the top ten clones hold 3% to 4% of the sample. The sample's time point label, decoded: late sampling 161 to 241 days after vaccination in a few convalescent patients. According to the study, the label for this sample's treatment or condition signals: roughly 10-day PBMC culture with coronavirus spike peptide pools or control peptides (ViraFEST assay).

These TCRs are of unknown antigen specificity. Sequences were derived from CD4+ T cells from blood, cultured in vitro, sampled about 7 months after SARS-CoV-2 vaccination. These receptors originate from a human donor who had recovered from COVID-19.

This clonotype has a handful of counts. The chain recombines TRBV18 with TRBJ1-1, with D uncertain. Germline V lookup: CDR1 KGHSH, CDR2 LQKENI. Trimming removed 3 bases from V and 1 base from J, with 6 bases in between. This CDR3 is built from 13 residues. The CDR3 spells CASSPTRNTEAFF. The CDR3 DNA reads TGTGCCAGCTCACCTACAAGGAACACTGAAGCTTTCTTT.

The chain joins TRBV19 to TRBJ2-7, with 10 bases fitting TRBD2. Germline loops: CDR1 LNHDA, CDR2 SQIVND (reference sequence). V shed 4 bases and J 6 bases; nucleotides not matched to a gene: 6. This CDR3 contains 14 residues. The CDR3 sequence is CASSTLAGEFEQYF. CDR3 in DNA: TGTGCCAGTAGTACCCTAGCGGGAGAGTTCGAGCAGTACTTC.

This clonotype was counted only a few times. The chain links TRBV6-5 to TRBJ1-2; D remains unclear. CDR1 is MNHEY, CDR2 SVGAGI, per germline. Trimming removed 2 bases from V and 1 base from J, with 8 bases in between. The CDR3 extends over 14 amino acids. CDR3 nucleotides: TGTGCCAGCAGTTACGGCAGGCATAACTATGGCTACACCTTC. Its protein is CASSYGRHNYGYTF.

The J gene is TRBJ2-3, the V gene TRBV4-1, with no clear D. Germline V CDR1 and CDR2: MGHRA, YSYEKL. Trimming took 1 base from V and 2 from J, leaving 10 bases between them. CDR3 size: 15 residues. Written as DNA, the CDR3 is TGCGCCAGCAGCCAAGTGGGCACCACCACAGATACGCAGTATTTT. Its protein product is CASSQVGTTTDTQYF.

This clonotype turned up a few times. The J gene is TRBJ2-2, the V gene TRBV7-2; 8 nucleotides agree with TRBD2. Germline-derived CDR1 and CDR2 are SGHTA and FQGNSA. The ends lost 5 bases at V and 7 bases at J; junction bases unmatched: 6. The CDR3 has 14 amino acids. The chain's CDR3 is CASSRGLEGGELFF. The DNA for the CDR3 is TGTGCCAGCAGCCGGGGACTAGAAGGCGGGGAGCTGTTTTTT.